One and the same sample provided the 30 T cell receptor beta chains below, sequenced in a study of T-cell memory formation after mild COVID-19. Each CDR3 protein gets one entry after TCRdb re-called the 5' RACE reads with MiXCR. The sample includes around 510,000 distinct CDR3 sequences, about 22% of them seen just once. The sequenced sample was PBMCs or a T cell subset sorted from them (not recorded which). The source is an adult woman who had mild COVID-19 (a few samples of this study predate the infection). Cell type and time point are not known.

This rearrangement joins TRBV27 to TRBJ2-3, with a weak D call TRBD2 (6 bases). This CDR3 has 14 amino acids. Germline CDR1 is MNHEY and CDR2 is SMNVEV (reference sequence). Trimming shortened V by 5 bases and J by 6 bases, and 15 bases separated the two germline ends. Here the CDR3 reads CASSPTRTLDTQYF. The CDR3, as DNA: TGTGCCAGCAGTCCGACTAGAACGCTCGATACGCAGTATTTT.

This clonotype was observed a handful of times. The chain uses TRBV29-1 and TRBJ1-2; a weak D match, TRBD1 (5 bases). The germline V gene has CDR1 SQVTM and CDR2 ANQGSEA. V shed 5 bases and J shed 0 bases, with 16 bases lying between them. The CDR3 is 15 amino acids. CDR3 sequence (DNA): TGCAGCGTTCCCCTCGGAGACAGACCTAACTATGGCTACACCTTC. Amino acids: CSVPLGDRPNYGYTF. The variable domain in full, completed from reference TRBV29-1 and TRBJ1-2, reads SAVISQKPSRDICQRGTSLTIQCQVDSQVTMMFWYRQQPGQSLTLIATANQGSEATYESGFVIDKFPISRPNLTFSTLTVSNMSPEDSSIYLCSVPLGDRPNYGYTFGSGTRLTVV.

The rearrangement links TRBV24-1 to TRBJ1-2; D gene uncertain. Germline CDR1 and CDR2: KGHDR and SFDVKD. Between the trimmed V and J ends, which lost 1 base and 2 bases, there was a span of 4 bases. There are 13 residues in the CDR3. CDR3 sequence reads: CATSDFRNYGYTF. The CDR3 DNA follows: TGTGCCACCAGTGATTTTAGGAACTATGGCTACACCTTC.

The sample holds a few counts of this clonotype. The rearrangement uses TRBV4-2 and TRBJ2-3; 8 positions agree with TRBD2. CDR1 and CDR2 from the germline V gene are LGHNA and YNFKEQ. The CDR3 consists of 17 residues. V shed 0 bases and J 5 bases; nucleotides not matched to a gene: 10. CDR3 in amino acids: CASSQEASGGPKDTQYF. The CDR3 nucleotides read TGTGCCAGCAGCCAAGAGGCGAGCGGGGGCCCCAAAGATACGCAGTATTTT.

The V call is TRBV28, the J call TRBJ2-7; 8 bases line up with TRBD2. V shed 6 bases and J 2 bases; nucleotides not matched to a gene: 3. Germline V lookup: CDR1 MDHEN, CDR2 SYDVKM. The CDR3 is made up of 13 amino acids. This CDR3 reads CASRQGLAYEQYF. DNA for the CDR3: TGTGCCAGCAGGCAGGGACTAGCCTACGAGCAGTACTTC.

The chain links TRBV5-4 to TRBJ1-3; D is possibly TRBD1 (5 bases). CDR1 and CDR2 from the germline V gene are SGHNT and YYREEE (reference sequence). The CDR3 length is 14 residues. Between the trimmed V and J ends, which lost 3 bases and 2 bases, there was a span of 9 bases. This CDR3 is CASSSGGAGNTIYF. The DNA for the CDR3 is TGTGCCAGCAGCTCGGGAGGGGCTGGAAACACCATATATTTT.

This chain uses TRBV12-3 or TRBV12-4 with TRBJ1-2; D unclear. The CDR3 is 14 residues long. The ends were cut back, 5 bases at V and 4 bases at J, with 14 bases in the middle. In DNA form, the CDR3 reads TGTGCCAGCAGTGCCACTGGGGTCTCCTATGGCTACACCTTC. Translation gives CASSATGVSYGYTF.

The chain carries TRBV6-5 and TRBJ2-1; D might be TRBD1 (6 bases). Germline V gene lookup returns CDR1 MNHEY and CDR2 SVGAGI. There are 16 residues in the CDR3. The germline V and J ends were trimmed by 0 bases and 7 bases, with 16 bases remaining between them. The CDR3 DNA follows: TGTGCCAGCAGTTACTCCCAGGGGAGCATTAGGAATGAGCAGTTCTTC. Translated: CASSYSQGSIRNEQFF.

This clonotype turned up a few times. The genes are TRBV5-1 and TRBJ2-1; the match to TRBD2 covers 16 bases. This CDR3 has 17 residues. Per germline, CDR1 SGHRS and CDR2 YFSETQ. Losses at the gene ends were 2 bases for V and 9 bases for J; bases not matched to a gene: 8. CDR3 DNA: TGCGCCAGCAGCTTTGGGACTAGCGGGGGGGCCCCCAGTGAGCAGTTCTTC. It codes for CASSFGTSGGAPSEQFF.

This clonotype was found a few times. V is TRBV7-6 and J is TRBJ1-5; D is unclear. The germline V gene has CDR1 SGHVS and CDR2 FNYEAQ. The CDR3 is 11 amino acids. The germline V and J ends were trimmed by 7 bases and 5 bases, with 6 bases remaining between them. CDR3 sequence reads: CASNGYQPQHF. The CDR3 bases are TGTGCCAGCAACGGATATCAGCCCCAGCATTTT. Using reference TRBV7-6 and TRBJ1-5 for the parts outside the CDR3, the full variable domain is GAGVSQSPRYKVTKRGQDVALRCDPISGHVSLYWYRQALGQGPEFLTYFNYEAQQDKSGLPNDRFSAERPEGSISTLTIQRTEQRDSAMYRCASNGYQPQHFGDGTRLSIL.

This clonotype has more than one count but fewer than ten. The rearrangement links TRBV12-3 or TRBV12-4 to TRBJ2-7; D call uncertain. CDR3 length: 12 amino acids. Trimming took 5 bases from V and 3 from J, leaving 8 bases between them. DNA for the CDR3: TGTGCCAGCAGTGTACCGGACTACGAGCAGTACTTC. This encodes CASSVPDYEQYF.

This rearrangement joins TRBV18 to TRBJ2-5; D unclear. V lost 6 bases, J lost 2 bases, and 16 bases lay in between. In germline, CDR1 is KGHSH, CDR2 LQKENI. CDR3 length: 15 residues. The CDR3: CASSPTGPSQETQYF. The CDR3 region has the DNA TGTGCCAGCTCCCCAACCGGACCATCACAAGAGACCCAGTACTTC.

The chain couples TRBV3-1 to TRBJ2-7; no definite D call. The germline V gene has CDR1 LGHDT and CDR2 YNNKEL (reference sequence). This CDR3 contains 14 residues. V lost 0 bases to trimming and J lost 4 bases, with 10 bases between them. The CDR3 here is CASSQEAGNYEQYF. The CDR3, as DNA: TGTGCCAGCAGCCAAGAAGCCGGTAATTACGAGCAGTACTTC.

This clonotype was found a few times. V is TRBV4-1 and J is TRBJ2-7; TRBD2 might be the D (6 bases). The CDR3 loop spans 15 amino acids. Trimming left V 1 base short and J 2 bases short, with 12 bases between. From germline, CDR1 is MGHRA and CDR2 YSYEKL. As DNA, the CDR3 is TGCGCCAGCAGCCAAGTCGGGGACTTACCCTACGAGCAGTACTTC. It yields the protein CASSQVGDLPYEQYF.

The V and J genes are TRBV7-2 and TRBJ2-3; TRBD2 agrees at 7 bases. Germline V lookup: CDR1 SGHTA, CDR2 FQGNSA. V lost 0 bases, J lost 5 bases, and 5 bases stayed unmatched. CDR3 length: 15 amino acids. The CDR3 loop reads CASSLAGGLIDTQYF. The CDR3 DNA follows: TGTGCCAGCAGCTTAGCGGGAGGGCTCATAGATACGCAGTATTTT.

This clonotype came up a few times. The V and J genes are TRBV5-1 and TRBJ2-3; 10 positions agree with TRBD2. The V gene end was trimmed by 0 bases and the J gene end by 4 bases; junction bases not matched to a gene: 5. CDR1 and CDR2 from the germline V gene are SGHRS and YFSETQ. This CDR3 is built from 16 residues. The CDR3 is CASSLALAGEPDTQYF. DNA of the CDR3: TGCGCCAGCAGCTTGGCCCTAGCGGGGGAACCAGATACGCAGTATTTT.

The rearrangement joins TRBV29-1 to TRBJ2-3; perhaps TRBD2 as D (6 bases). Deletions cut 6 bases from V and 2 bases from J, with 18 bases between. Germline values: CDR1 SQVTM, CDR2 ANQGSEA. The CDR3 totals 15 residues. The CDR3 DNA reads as TGCAGCGTCGGATCGGGGGTCTATAACACAGATACGCAGTATTTT. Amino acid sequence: CSVGSGVYNTDTQYF.

The DNA of the CDR3 is TGCAGTGCTGGAGGACTAGCGGGGTTATATAGCACAGATACGCAGTATTTT. It specifies CSAGGLAGLYSTDTQYF. The chain uses TRBV20-1 and TRBJ2-3; 12 bases are a match to TRBD2. CDR1 and CDR2 from the germline V gene are DFQATT and SNEGSKA (reference sequence). The CDR3 has 17 amino acids. V was pared by 5 bases and J by 0 bases, with 9 bases of the junction left unmatched.

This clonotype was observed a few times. CDR3 region: CSVSAMRVGQGASLSTEAFF. CDR3 nucleotide sequence: TGCAGCGTCTCAGCAATGAGGGTCGGGCAGGGGGCCAGTCTGAGCACTGAAGCTTTCTTT. The chain carries TRBV29-1 and TRBJ1-1; the match to TRBD1 covers 8 bases. Germline CDR1 reads SQVTM; CDR2 reads ANQGSEA. V shed 6 bases and J 4 bases; nucleotides not matched to a gene: 28. This CDR3 is built from 20 residues.

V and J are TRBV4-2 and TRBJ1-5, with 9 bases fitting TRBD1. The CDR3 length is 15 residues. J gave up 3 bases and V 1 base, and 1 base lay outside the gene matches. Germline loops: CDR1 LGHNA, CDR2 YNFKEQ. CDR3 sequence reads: CASSQGTGANQPQHF. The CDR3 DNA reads TGTGCCAGCAGCCAAGGGACAGGGGCCAATCAGCCCCAGCATTTT.

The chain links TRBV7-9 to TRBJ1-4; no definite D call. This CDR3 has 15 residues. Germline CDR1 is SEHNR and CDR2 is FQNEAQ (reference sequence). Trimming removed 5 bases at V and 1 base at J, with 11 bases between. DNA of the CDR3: TGTGCCAGCAGCGCGGACGGGCTAACTAATGAAAAACTGTTTTTT. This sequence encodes CASSADGLTNEKLFF.

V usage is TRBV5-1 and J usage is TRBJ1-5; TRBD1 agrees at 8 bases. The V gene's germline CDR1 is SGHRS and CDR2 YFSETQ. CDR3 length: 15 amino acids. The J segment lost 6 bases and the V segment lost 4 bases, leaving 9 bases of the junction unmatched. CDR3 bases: TGCGCCAGCAGCGTGACGGGACAGGAGACTCAGCCCCAGCATTTT. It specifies CASSVTGQETQPQHF.

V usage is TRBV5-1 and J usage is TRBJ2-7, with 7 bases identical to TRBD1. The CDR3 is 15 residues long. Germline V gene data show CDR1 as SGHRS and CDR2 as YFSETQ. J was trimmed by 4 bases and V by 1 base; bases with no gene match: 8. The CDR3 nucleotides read TGCGCCAGCAGCTTGACAGGGGACAAAGGTTACGAGCAGTACTTC. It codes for CASSLTGDKGYEQYF.

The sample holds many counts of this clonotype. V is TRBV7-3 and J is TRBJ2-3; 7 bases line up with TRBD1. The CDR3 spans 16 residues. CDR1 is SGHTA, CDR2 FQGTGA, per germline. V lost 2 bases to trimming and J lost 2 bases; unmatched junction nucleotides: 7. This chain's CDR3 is CASSLGVRGNTDTQYF. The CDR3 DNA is TGTGCCAGCAGCTTAGGTGTCAGGGGGAACACAGATACGCAGTATTTT.

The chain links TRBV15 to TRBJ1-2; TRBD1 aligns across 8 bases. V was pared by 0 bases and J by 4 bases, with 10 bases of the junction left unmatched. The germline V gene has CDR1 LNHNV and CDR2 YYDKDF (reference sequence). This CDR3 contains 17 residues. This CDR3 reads CATSRDNLARGPYGYTF. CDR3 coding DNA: TGTGCCACCAGCAGAGATAATTTGGCCAGGGGGCCCTATGGCTACACCTTC.

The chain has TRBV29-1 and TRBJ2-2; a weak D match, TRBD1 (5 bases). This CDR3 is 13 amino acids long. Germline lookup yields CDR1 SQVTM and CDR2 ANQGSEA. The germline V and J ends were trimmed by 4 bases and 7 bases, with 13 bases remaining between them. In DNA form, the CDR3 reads TGCAGCGTTGGACAGTTTGAGGACGGGGAGCTGTTTTTT. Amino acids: CSVGQFEDGELFF.

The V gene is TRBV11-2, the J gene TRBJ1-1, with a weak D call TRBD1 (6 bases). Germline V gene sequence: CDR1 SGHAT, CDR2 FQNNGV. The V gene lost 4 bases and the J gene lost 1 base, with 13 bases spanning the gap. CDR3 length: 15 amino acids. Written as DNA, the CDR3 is TGTGCCAGCAGCTCCCGGGGCAGGGGGAACACTGAAGCTTTCTTT. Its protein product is CASSSRGRGNTEAFF.

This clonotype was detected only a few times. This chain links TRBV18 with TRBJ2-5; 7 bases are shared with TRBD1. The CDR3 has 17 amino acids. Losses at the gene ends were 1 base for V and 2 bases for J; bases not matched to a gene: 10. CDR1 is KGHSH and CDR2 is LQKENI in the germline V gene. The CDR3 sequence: CASSPLFSPGGQETQYF. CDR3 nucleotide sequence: TGTGCCAGCTCACCACTATTCTCCCCAGGGGGACAAGAGACCCAGTACTTC.

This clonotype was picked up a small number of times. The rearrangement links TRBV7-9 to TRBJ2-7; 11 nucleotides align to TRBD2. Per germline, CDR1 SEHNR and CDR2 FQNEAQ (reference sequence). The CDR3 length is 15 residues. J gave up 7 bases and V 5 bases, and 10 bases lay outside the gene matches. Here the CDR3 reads CASSTLAGGPREQYF. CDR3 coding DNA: TGTGCCAGCAGCACCTTAGCGGGAGGGCCGCGGGAGCAGTACTTC.

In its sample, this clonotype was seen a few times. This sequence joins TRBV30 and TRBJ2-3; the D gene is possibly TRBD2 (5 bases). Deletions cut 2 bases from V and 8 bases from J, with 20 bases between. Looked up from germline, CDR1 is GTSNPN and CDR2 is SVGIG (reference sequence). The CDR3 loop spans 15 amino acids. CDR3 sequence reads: CAWSIGPPGEGTQYF. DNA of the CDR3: TGTGCCTGGAGTATAGGACCACCCGGGGAAGGTACGCAGTATTTT.